This entry is about one TCR beta chain. Its antigen remains unknown. The study sampled blood at baseline, cycle 4 day 1, and cycle 7 day 1. The data belong to a study of OX40 agonist ivuxolimab in advanced cancers. Background on the study: Three partial responders included one hepatocellular carcinoma patient and two cutaneous melanoma patients.

Profiling relied on immunoSEQ multiplex PCR, and the TCRdb table lists in-frame clones only, not all of them. Among under 40,000 clones listed, 60% to 85% were seen once. The CDR3 spans 14 residues. Germline CDR1 SGHRS, CDR2 YFSETQ. V shed 0 bases, J shed 5 bases, and the junction held 4 bases outside the gene matches. Study-level results: There were also nonresponders showing low normalized T-cell clonal expansion.

Sequences were derived from CD4+ or CD8+ T cells sorted from blood, sampled in a trial of the OX40 agonist ivuxolimab. This sequence joins TRBV5-1 and TRBJ1-2; 7 bases fit TRBD1. The source of this sequence is an adult with an advanced solid tumor such as melanoma, head and neck, liver or kidney cancer. CDR3 nucleotides: TGCGCCAGCAGCTTGGCGGGACAGCTATATGGCTACACCTTC. Residues: CASSLAGQLYGYTF.